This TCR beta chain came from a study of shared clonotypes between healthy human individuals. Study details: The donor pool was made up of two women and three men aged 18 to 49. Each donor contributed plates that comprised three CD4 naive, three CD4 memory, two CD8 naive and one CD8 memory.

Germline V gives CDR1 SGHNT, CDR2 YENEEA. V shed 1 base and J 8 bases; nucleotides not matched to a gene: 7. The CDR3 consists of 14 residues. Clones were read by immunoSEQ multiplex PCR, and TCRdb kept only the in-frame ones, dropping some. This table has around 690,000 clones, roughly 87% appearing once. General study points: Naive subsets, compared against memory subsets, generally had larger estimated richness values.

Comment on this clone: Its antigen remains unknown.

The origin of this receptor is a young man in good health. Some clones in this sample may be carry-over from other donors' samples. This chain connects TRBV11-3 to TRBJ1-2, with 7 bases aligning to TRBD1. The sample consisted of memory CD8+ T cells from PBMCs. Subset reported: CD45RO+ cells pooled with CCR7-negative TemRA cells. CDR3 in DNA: TGTGCCAGCAGCTTAGGCCAGACAGGGCAAGGCTACACCTTC. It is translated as CASSLGQTGQGYTF.